These 28 T cell receptor beta chains came from one sample sequenced in a study of blood T cell repertoires in COVID-19. Libraries were prepared by immunoSEQ multiplex PCR; TCRdb keeps only in-frame clonotypes and omits some of them. The sample contains over 120,000 clones, approximately 90% of which appear only once. Sample: peripheral blood. These TCRs come from a woman in her forties or fifties with active or convalescent COVID-19.

The V gene is TRBV21-1, the J gene TRBJ1-5; whether TRBD1, the table's D call, matches the DNA was not checked. TRBV21-1 corresponds to a pseudogene. There are 15 residues in the CDR3. The DNA for the CDR3 is TGTGCCAGCAGCAAAGTGGGGGACAGCTATCAGCCCCAGCATTTT. This sequence encodes CASSKVGDSYQPQHF.

This chain uses TRBV20-1 with TRBJ1-2, with D hard to call. Germline lookup yields CDR1 DFQATT and CDR2 SNEGSKA (reference sequence). The CDR3 totals 11 residues. The germline V and J ends were trimmed by 4 bases and 3 bases, with 6 bases remaining between them. The CDR3 DNA reads TGCAGTGCTAACGGGGACTATGGCTACACCTTC. It codes for CSANGDYGYTF.

V gene TRBV19 combines with J gene TRBJ1-2; D perhaps matches TRBD1 (6 bases). The germline V gene has CDR1 LNHDA and CDR2 SQIVND (reference sequence). V lost 3 bases and J 14 bases, leaving 16 bases between the germline ends. This CDR3 is built from 12 residues. The CDR3 region has the DNA TGTGCCAGTAGTATGGCAGACAGGCTCCTTACCTTC. This gives the protein CASSMADRLLTF. The full variable domain, with the rest looked up from reference TRBV19 and TRBJ1-2, is DGGITQSPKYLFRKEGQNVTLSCEQNLNHDAMYWYRQDPGQGLRLIYYSQIVNDFQKGDIAEGYSVSREKKESFPLTVTSAQKNPTAFYLCASSMADRLLTFGSGTRLTVV.

The chain combines TRBV21-1 with TRBJ1-4; no DNA check was done on the table's D call, TRBD1. TRBV21-1 is assigned pseudogene status. The CDR3 extends over 20 amino acids. The CDR3 reads CASSKAGTAPAGSNIEKLFF. The CDR3 nucleotides are TGTGCCAGCAGCAAAGCCGGGACAGCCCCCGCGGGTTCGAATATTGAAAAACTGTTTTTT.

This sequence joins TRBV11-3 and TRBJ1-4, with 9 bases lining up with TRBD1. With 5 bases clipped from V and 0 bases from J, the junction kept 10 bases outside the gene matches. The CDR3 totals 18 residues. The germline CDR1 and CDR2 sequences are SGHNT and YENEEA. CDR3 nucleotide sequence: TGTGCCAGCAGCCCAGAGGGACAGGGCCGTGCAACTAATGAAAAACTGTTTTTT. Translating gives CASSPEGQGRATNEKLFF.

This clone came up once. The rearrangement joins TRBV19 to TRBJ2-1; 7 nucleotides agree with TRBD2. The CDR3 contains 14 residues. J was trimmed by 2 bases and V by 5 bases; bases with no gene match: 3. Germline CDR1 is LNHDA and CDR2 is SQIVND (reference sequence). CDR3: CASSLGTTYNEQFF. CDR3 bases: TGTGCCAGTAGTCTCGGGACTACCTACAATGAGCAGTTCTTC. Variable domain in full (rest from reference TRBV19 and TRBJ2-1): DGGITQSPKYLFRKEGQNVTLSCEQNLNHDAMYWYRQDPGQGLRLIYYSQIVNDFQKGDIAEGYSVSREKKESFPLTVTSAQKNPTAFYLCASSLGTTYNEQFFGPGTRLTVL.

This chain uses TRBV4-2 with TRBJ1-4; the D gene is possibly TRBD1 (5 bases). The CDR3 contains 15 residues. Germline V lookup: CDR1 LGHNA, CDR2 YNFKEQ. V dropped 10 bases and J dropped 0 bases, with 15 bases sitting between them. Here the CDR3 DNA reads TGTGCCACCCGGCCGGGGGGGACAACTAATGAAAAACTGTTTTTT. Protein: CATRPGGTTNEKLFF.

This chain connects TRBV5-1 to TRBJ2-5; 9 bases line up with TRBD2. The germline V gene encodes CDR1 SGHRS and CDR2 YFSETQ. Trimming took 1 base from V and 4 from J; bases not matched to a gene: 8. The CDR3 length is 16 residues. CDR3 sequence: CASSLKFSGGVETQYF. Written as DNA, the CDR3 is TGCGCCAGCAGCTTGAAATTTAGCGGGGGCGTAGAGACCCAGTACTTC. Looking up the rest from reference TRBV5-1 and TRBJ2-5 gives the full variable domain: KAGVTQTPRYLIKTRGQQVTLSCSPISGHRSVSWYQQTPGQGLQFLFEYFSETQRNKGNFPGRFSGRQFSNSRSEMNVSTLELGDSALYLCASSLKFSGGVETQYFGPGTRLLVL.

V gene TRBV30 combines with J gene TRBJ1-1, with TRBD1 identical over 8 bases. Losses at the gene ends were 5 bases for V and 1 base for J; bases not matched to a gene: 9. CDR3 length equals 15 residues. CDR1 is GTSNPN and CDR2 is SVGIG in the germline V gene (reference sequence). As DNA, the CDR3 is TGTGCCTGGTCCAGGGGGCTTAACCGGAACACTGAAGCTTTCTTT. This sequence encodes CAWSRGLNRNTEAFF.

The chain is built from TRBV6-5 and TRBJ1-4; D remains unclear. Per the germline V gene, CDR1 is MNHEY and CDR2 is SVGAGI. V was cut by 2 bases and J by 1 base, with 11 bases left in between. The CDR3 extends over 16 amino acids. The chain's CDR3 is CASSYGQTQTNEKLFF. The CDR3 nucleotides are TGTGCCAGCAGTTACGGGCAGACCCAAACTAATGAAAAACTGTTTTTT.

This clone counts as medium-sized (0.01 to 0.1%). The chain employs TRBV27 and TRBJ2-1; D perhaps matches TRBD1 (6 bases). Germline lookup yields CDR1 MNHEY and CDR2 SMNVEV (reference sequence). The CDR3 consists of 13 residues. Trimming shortened V by 6 bases and J by 6 bases, and 12 bases separated the two germline ends. The CDR3 loop is CASSTGTSNEQFF. CDR3 nucleotide sequence: TGTGCCAGCAGCACAGGGACAAGCAATGAGCAGTTCTTC.

V and J are TRBV15 and TRBJ2-1; 12 bases fit TRBD2. From germline, CDR1 is LNHNV and CDR2 YYDKDF (reference sequence). Trimming cost V 3 bases and J 2 bases; bases outside gene matches: 5. This CDR3 spans 17 amino acids. CDR3 bases: TGTGCCACCAGCAGTGGAACTAGCGGGAGGCCCTACAATGAGCAGTTCTTC. As protein: CATSSGTSGRPYNEQFF.

The rearrangement joins TRBV10-3 to TRBJ1-2, with no clear D. Germline lookup yields CDR1 ENHRY and CDR2 SYGVKD. The V end lost 3 bases, the J end lost 5 bases, and 7 bases lay between the germline ends. The CDR3 totals 12 residues. In DNA, the CDR3 is TGTGCCATCAGTGATGTCGAGTATGGCTACACCTTC. Amino acid sequence: CAISDVEYGYTF.

The chain carries TRBV13 and TRBJ2-1; D possibly corresponds to TRBD2 (6 bases). CDR3 size: 15 residues. V was pared by 1 base and J by 9 bases, with 16 bases between. Germline values: CDR1 PRHDT, CDR2 FYEKMQ (reference sequence). The CDR3 coding sequence is TGTGCCAGCAGCTTAGAGGACGGGAGAAACGGTGAGCAGTTCTTC. This sequence encodes CASSLEDGRNGEQFF. Variable domain in full (rest from reference TRBV13 and TRBJ2-1): AAGVIQSPRHLIKEKRETATLKCYPIPRHDTVYWYQQGPGQDPQFLISFYEKMQSDKGSIPDRFSAQQFSDYHSELNMSSLELGDSALYFCASSLEDGRNGEQFFGPGTRLTVL.

This clone appeared a few times. The chain uses TRBV3-1 (or the pseudogene TRBV3-2) and TRBJ1-5; no firm D call. V shed 3 bases and J shed 6 bases, with 9 bases lying between them. The CDR3 runs 13 residues. Germline V CDR1 and CDR2: LGHDT, YNNKEL (reference sequence). For the CDR3, the DNA is TGTGCCAGCAGCCAGGAGCGAAGTCAGCCCCAGCATTTT. Translating gives CASSQERSQPQHF.

The chain has TRBV7-2 and TRBJ1-5; TRBD1 might be the D (5 bases). Germline CDR1 reads SGHTA; CDR2 reads FQGNSA. V was shortened by 5 bases and J by 6 bases, with 11 bases between the two germline ends. This CDR3 has 13 residues. The CDR3 protein is CASSTSQGQPQHF. The CDR3 coding sequence is TGTGCCAGCAGCACCAGTCAGGGTCAGCCCCAGCATTTT.

The V gene is TRBV4-1, the J gene TRBJ2-2, with 11 bases that match TRBD2. This CDR3 is 16 amino acids long. Germline CDR1 reads MGHRA; CDR2 reads YSYEKL. Trimming took 2 bases from V and 4 from J; bases not matched to a gene: 3. CDR3 in amino acids: CASSQTGTSGTGELFF. The CDR3 region has the DNA TGCGCCAGCAGCCAAACCGGGACTAGCGGCACCGGGGAGCTGTTTTTT.

Only one count was recorded for this clone. The chain combines TRBV6-5 with TRBJ1-2, with D hard to call. The ends were cut back, 8 bases at V and 4 bases at J, with 14 bases in the middle. CDR3 length: 13 amino acids. Germline CDR1 and CDR2: MNHEY and SVGAGI. The CDR3 coding sequence is TGTGCCAGCGAAGACATAACTGGCTATGGCTACACCTTC. This codes for CASEDITGYGYTF.

This clone was seen a handful of times. The V gene is TRBV7-3, the J gene TRBJ1-5; the D gene is possibly TRBD1 (5 bases). CDR1 is SGHTA and CDR2 is FQGTGA in the germline V gene. V lost 2 bases and J 3 bases, leaving 11 bases between the germline ends. The CDR3 contains 15 residues. The DNA of the CDR3 is TGTGCCAGCAGCTTACGGCAGGGCCCCAATCAGCCCCAGCATTTT. Translated: CASSLRQGPNQPQHF.

The gene calls are TRBV7-9 and TRBJ2-7; D perhaps matches TRBD1 (5 bases). The CDR3 runs 15 residues. CDR1 and CDR2 (germline): SEHNR, FQNEAQ (reference sequence). Trimming removed 1 base at V and 5 bases at J, with 15 bases between. The CDR3 reads CASSLGSQVNHEQYF. CDR3 in DNA: TGTGCCAGCAGCTTAGGTTCACAGGTCAACCACGAGCAGTACTTC.

The chain carries TRBV6-5 and TRBJ1-1; TRBD1 matches 9 bases. There are 13 residues in the CDR3. Trimming took 7 bases from V and 4 from J; bases not matched to a gene: 4. CDR1 and CDR2 from the germline V gene are MNHEY and SVGAGI. CDR3 DNA sequence: TGTGCCAGCACCCGACAGGGGGGCACTGAAGCTTTCTTT. Its protein product is CASTRQGGTEAFF.

This chain links TRBV19 with TRBJ1-2; D is unresolved. V was trimmed by 2 bases and J by 3 bases, leaving 13 bases between them. CDR1 LNHDA and CDR2 SQIVND come from the germline V gene (reference sequence). This CDR3 has 15 residues. CDR3 loop: CASSIFVKGDYGYTF. The CDR3 DNA reads TGTGCCAGTAGTATATTCGTAAAGGGAGACTATGGCTACACCTTC.

This sequence joins TRBV2 and TRBJ1-4; D is uncertain. The CDR3 consists of 13 residues. V was cut by 3 bases and J by 5 bases, with 7 bases left in between. CDR1 and CDR2 from the germline V gene are SNHLY and FYNNEI. The CDR3 region is CASSDGLNEKLFF. For the CDR3, the DNA is TGTGCCAGCAGTGACGGGTTGAATGAAAAACTGTTTTTT. Together with reference TRBV2 and TRBJ1-4, the CDR3 gives the full variable domain: EPEVTQTPSHQVTQMGQEVILRCVPISNHLYFYWYRQILGQKVEFLVSFYNNEISEKSEIFDDQFSVERPDGSNFTLKIRSTKLEDSAMYFCASSDGLNEKLFFGSGTQLSVL.

This chain connects TRBV4-3 to TRBJ2-1; 9 nucleotides line up with TRBD1. Unmatched junction bases numbered 11, after V lost 0 bases and J lost 5 bases. There are 18 residues in the CDR3. CDR1 LGHNA and CDR2 YSLEER come from the germline V gene. CDR3 sequence (DNA): TGCGCCAGCAGCCAAGATTGGCCCCATCGGACAGGGGACAATGAGCAGTTCTTC. Translating gives CASSQDWPHRTGDNEQFF.

This clone has a single count. The V call is TRBV6-6, the J call TRBJ2-1; D remains unclear. Germline CDR1 and CDR2: MNHNY and SVGAGI (reference sequence). CDR3 length equals 12 residues. Trimming took 5 bases from V and 5 from J, leaving 7 bases between them. The DNA of the CDR3 is TGTGCCAGCAGTCTTAATGACAATGAGCAGTTCTTC. It translates to CASSLNDNEQFF.

This chain joins TRBV5-4 and TRBJ2-2, with 14 bases fitting TRBD2. The ends lost 4 bases at V and 6 bases at J; junction bases unmatched: 8. This CDR3 is 17 amino acids long. Germline V gives CDR1 SGHNT, CDR2 YYREEE (reference sequence). CDR3 nucleotides: TGTGCCAGCAGCCAGACTAGCGGGAGGGCTTTTTCCGGGGAGCTGTTTTTT. Amino acids: CASSQTSGRAFSGELFF.

In its sample, this clone was seen a few times. The chain combines TRBV5-6 with TRBJ1-5, with 11 bases aligning to TRBD1. Germline V lookup: CDR1 SGHDT, CDR2 YYEEEE. The CDR3 is made up of 17 amino acids. V gave up 3 bases and J gave up 5 bases; unmatched junction bases: 10. The CDR3 bases are TGTGCCAGCAGCTCCCGCCGGACAGGGGGCCCGTATCAGCCCCAGCATTTT. Protein: CASSSRRTGGPYQPQHF.

The chain employs TRBV5-1 and TRBJ2-3; TRBD2 matches at 9 bases. Germline V gene data show CDR1 as SGHRS and CDR2 as YFSETQ. The trim removed 4 bases at V and 1 base at J, leaving 7 bases unmatched. The CDR3 is 16 residues long. CDR3 sequence: CASSHSQRGGTDTQYF. CDR3 sequence (DNA): TGCGCCAGCAGCCACTCGCAGCGGGGGGGCACAGATACGCAGTATTTT.